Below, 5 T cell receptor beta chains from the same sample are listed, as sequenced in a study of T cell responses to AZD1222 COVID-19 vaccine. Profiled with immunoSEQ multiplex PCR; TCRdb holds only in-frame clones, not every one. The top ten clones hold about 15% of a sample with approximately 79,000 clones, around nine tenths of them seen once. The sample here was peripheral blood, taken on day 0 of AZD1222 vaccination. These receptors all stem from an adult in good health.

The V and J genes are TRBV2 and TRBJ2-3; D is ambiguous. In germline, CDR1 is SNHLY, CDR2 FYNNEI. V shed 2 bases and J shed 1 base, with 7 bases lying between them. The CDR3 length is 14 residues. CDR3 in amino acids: CASSEQVGTDTQYF. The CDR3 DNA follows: TGTGCCAGCAGTGAACAGGTTGGCACAGATACGCAGTATTTT.

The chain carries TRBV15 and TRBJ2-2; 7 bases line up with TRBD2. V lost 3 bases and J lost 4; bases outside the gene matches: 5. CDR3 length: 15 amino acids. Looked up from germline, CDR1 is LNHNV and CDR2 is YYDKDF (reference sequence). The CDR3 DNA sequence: TGTGCCACCAGCAGCCAGCGGGATCCCACCGGGGAGCTGTTTTTT. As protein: CATSSQRDPTGELFF.

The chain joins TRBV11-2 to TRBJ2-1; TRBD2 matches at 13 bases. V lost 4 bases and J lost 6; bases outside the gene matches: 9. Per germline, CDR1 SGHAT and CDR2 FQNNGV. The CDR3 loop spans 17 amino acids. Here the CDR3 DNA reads TGTGCCAGCAGCTCGGCGACAACTAGCGGGAGGGGCAATGAGCAGTTCTTC. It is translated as CASSSATTSGRGNEQFF.

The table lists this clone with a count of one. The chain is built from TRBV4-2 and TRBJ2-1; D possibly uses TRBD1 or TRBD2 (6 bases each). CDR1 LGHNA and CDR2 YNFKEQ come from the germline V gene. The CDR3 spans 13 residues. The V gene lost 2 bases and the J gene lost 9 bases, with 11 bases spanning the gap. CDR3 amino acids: CASSQFRGGEQFF. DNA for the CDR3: TGTGCCAGCAGCCAATTCAGGGGAGGTGAGCAGTTCTTC.

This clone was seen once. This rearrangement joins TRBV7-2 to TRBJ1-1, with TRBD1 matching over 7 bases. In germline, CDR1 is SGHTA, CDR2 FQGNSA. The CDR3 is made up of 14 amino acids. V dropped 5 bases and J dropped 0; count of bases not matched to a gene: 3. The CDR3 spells CASSKGQLNTEAFF. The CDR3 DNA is TGTGCCAGCAGCAAGGGACAGCTGAACACTGAAGCTTTCTTT.